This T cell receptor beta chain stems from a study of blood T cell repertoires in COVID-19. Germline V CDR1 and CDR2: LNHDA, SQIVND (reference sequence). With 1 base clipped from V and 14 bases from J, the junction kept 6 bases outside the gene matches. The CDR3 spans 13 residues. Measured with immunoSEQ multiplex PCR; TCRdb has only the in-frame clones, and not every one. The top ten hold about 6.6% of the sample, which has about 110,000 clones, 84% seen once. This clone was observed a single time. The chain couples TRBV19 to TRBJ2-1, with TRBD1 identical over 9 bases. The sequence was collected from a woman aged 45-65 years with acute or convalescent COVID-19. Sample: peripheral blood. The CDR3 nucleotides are TGTGCCAGTAGTATAGGCCGGGACAGGGCGGAGTTCTTC. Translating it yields CASSIGRDRAEFF. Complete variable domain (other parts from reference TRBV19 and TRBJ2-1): DGGITQSPKYLFRKEGQNVTLSCEQNLNHDAMYWYRQDPGQGLRLIYYSQIVNDFQKGDIAEGYSVSREKKESFPLTVTSAQKNPTAFYLCASSIGRDRAEFFGPGTRLTVL.